This T cell receptor beta chain was found in a study of T-cell memory formation after mild COVID-19. Germline V CDR1 and CDR2: SEHNR, FQNEAQ (reference sequence). This CDR3 contains 14 residues. Trimming took 4 bases from V and 5 from J, leaving 12 bases between them. Using its own MiXCR run on the 5' RACE reads, TCRdb lists one record per CDR3 protein. Among about 400,000 distinct CDR3 sequences listed, 16% were seen once. This clonotype was detected a few times. This chain uses TRBV7-9 with TRBJ1-5, with D perhaps TRBD1 (5 bases). The TCR comes from a man aged 18 to 29 who had mild COVID-19 (a few samples of this study predate the infection). Cell type and time point are not known. The sequenced sample consisted of PBMCs or a T cell subset sorted from them (not recorded which). DNA of the CDR3: TGTGCCAGCAGCTCCCGGGACGGTCATCAGCCCCAGCATTTT. The encoded protein is CASSSRDGHQPQHF.